This T cell receptor beta chain was obtained from a study of blood T cell repertoires in COVID-19. Using immunoSEQ multiplex PCR, the repertoire was profiled, and TCRdb retains in-frame clones only, with some absent. The table records about 150,000 clones, about 87% of them present only once. This clonotype was sampled from a man in his 60s with COVID-19, enrolled during active disease. The sequenced sample was peripheral blood.

In DNA form, the CDR3 reads TGTGCCATCAGTTTGCGGGGGGAGCAGTTCTTC. This sequence encodes CAISLRGEQFF. V and J are TRBV10-3 and TRBJ2-1; TRBD2 aligns across 7 bases. The trim removed 5 bases at V and 10 bases at J, leaving 2 bases unmatched. Germline V CDR1 and CDR2: ENHRY, SYGVKD. The CDR3 is 11 amino acids.